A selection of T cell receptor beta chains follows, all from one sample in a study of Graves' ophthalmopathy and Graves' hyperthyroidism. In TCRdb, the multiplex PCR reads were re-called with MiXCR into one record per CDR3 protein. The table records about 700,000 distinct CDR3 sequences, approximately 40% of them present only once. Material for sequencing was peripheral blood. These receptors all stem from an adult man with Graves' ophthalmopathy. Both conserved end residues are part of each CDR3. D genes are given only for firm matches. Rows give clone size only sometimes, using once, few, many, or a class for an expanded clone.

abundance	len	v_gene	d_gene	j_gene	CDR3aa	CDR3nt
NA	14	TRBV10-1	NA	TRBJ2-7	CASSVSGKEAEQYF	TGCGCCAGCAGTGTATCCGGGAAGGAGGCCGAGCAGTACTTC
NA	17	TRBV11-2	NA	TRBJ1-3	CASSFPWTDEPGNAIYF	TGTGCCAGCAGTTTCCCATGGACAGACGAACCTGGAAACGCCATATATTTT
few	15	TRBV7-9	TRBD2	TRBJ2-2	CASSLASGVPGELFF	TGTGCCAGCAGCTTGGCTAGCGGAGTCCCCGGGGAGCTGTTTTTT
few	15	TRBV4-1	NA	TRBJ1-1	CASSQGPPPGTEAFF	TGCGCCAGCAGCCAAGGACCGCCTCCGGGGACTGAAGCTTTCTTT
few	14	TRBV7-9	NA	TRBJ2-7	CASSLVQGRDEQYF	TGTGCCAGCTCACTCGTCCAGGGGCGGGACGAGCAGTACTTC
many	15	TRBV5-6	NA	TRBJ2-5	CASTALGEGQETQYF	TGTGCCAGCACCGCCTTAGGGGAAGGCCAAGAGACCCAGTACTTC
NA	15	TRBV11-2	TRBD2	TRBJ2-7	CASSLIPGGAYEQYF	TGTGCCAGCAGCTTAATTCCCGGGGGGGCGTACGAGCAGTACTTC
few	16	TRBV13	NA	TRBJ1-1	CASSLSAGAQVTEAFF	TGTGCCAGCAGCTTAAGTGCTGGGGCGCAGGTCACTGAAGCTTTCTTT
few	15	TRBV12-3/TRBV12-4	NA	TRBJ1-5	CASSPGGSGNQPQHF	TGTGCCAGCAGCCCCGGGGGCTCGGGCAATCAGCCCCAGCATTTT
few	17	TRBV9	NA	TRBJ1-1	CASSVGEYRARGTEAFF	TGTGCCAGCAGCGTAGGTGAATACAGGGCGAGAGGGACTGAAGCTTTCTTT
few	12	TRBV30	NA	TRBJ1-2	CAWSGRGYGYTF	TGTGCCTGGAGTGGCAGGGGCTATGGCTACACCTTC
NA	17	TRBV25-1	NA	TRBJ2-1	CASSEYPGQGPYNEQFF	TGTGCCAGCAGTGAATATCCTGGGCAGGGGCCATACAATGAGCAGTTCTTC
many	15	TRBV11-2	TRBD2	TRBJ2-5	CASSLERLAGGTQYF	TGTGCCAGCAGCTTAGAGCGTCTAGCGGGTGGGACCCAGTACTTC
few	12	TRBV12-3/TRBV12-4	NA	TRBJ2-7	CASSRGTHEQYF	TGTGCCAGCTCTCGCGGGACCCACGAGCAGTACTTC
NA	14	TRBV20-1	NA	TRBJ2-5	CSAGATGDGETQYF	TGCAGTGCTGGAGCGACAGGTGATGGGGAGACCCAGTACTTC
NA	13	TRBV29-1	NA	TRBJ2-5	CSASSDHQETQYF	TGCAGCGCCAGCAGTGACCATCAAGAGACCCAGTACTTC
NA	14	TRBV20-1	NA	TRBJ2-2	CSAGTPANTGELFF	TGCAGTGCTGGGACACCCGCGAACACCGGGGAGCTGTTTTTT
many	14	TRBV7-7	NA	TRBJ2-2	CASSANTNTGELFF	TGTGCTAGCAGCGCCAACACGAACACCGGGGAGCTGTTTTTT
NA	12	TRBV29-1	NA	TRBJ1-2	CSVEQARFGYTF	TGCAGCGTGGAACAGGCTCGCTTTGGCTACACCTTC
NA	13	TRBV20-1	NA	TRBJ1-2	CSAPRGGQVGYTF	TGCAGTGCCCCCCGGGGGGGTCAGGTCGGCTACACCTTC
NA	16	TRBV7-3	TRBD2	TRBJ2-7	CASSLTFRAGAYEQYF	TGTGCCAGCAGCTTAACGTTTAGAGCGGGAGCCTACGAGCAGTACTTC